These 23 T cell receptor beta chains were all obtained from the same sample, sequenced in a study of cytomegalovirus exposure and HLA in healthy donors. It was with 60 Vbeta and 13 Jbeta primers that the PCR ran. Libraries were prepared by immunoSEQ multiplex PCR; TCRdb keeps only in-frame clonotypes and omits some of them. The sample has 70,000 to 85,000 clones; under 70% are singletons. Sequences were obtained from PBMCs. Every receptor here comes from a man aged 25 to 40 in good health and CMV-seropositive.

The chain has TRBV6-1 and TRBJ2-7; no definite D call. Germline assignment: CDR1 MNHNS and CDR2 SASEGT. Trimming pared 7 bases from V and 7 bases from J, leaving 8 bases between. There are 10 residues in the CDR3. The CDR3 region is CASKKLEQYF. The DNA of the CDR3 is TGTGCCAGCAAGAAACTGGAGCAGTACTTC.

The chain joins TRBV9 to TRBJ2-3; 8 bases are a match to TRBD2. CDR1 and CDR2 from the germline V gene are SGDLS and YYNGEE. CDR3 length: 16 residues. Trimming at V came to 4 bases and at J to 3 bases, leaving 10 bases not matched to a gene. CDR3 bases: TGTGCCAGCAGCCTAACTACGGGGGGGGCGACAGATACGCAGTATTTT. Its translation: CASSLTTGGATDTQYF.

The CDR3, as DNA: TGTGCCAGCACCCCTCTAGCGGGAGGGCTCTACGAGCAGTACTTC. Protein product: CASTPLAGGLYEQYF. J is TRBJ2-7 and V is TRBV28; TRBD2 matches 12 bases. Germline V gives CDR1 MDHEN, CDR2 SYDVKM. V lost 7 bases, J lost 3 bases, and 7 bases stayed unmatched. This CDR3 region has 15 residues.

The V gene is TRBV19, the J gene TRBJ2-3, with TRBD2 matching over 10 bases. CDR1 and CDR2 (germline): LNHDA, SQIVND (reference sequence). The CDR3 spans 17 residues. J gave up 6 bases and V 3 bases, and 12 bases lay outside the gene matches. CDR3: CASSIPASGRAGDTQYF. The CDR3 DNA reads TGTGCCAGTAGTATCCCGGCAAGCGGGAGGGCCGGCGATACGCAGTATTTT.

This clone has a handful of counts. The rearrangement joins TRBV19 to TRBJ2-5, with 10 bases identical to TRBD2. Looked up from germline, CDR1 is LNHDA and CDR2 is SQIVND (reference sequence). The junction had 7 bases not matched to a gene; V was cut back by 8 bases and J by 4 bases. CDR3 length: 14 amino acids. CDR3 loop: CASRTSGTTETQYF. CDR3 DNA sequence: TGTGCCAGTCGTACTAGCGGGACCACAGAGACCCAGTACTTC. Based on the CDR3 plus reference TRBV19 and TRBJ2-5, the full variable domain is DGGITQSPKYLFRKEGQNVTLSCEQNLNHDAMYWYRQDPGQGLRLIYYSQIVNDFQKGDIAEGYSVSREKKESFPLTVTSAQKNPTAFYLCASRTSGTTETQYFGPGTRLLVL.

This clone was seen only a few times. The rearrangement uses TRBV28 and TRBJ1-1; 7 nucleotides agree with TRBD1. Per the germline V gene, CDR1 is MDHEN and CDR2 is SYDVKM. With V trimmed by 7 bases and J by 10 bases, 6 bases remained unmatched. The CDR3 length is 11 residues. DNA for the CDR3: TGTGCCAGCATTGACAGGGTCAGAGCTTTCTTT. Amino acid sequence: CASIDRVRAFF.

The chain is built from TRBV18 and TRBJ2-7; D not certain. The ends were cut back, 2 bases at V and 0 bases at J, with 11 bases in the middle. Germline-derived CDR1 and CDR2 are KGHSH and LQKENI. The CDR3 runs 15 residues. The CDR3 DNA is TGTGCCAGCTCACCATTGGGCAAAAACTCCTACGAGCAGTACTTC. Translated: CASSPLGKNSYEQYF.

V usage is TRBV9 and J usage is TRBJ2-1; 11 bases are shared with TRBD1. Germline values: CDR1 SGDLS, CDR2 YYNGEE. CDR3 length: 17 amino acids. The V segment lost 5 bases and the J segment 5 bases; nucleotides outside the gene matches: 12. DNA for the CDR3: TGTGCCAGCAGTTACGACCGGGACAGGGGGACCAACAATGAGCAGTTCTTC. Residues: CASSYDRDRGTNNEQFF.

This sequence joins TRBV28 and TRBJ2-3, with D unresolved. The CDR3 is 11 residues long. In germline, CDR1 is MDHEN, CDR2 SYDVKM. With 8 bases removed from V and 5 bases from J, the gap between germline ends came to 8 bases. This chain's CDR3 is CASLGGDTQYF. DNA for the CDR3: TGTGCCAGCCTAGGTGGAGATACGCAGTATTTT.

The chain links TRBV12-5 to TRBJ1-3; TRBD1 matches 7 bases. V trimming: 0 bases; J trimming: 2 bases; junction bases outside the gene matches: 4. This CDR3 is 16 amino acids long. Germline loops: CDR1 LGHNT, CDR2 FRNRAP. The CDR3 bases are TGTGCTAGTGGTTTGGTCCTCGGGACAGCTGGAAACACCATATATTTT. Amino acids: CASGLVLGTAGNTIYF.

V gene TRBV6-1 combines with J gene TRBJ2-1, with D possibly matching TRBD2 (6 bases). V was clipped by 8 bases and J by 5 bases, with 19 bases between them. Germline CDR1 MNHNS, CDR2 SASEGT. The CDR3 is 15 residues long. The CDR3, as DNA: TGTGCCAGCTTCGCGGGAACAACCAGGGACAATGAGCAGTTCTTC. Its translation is CASFAGTTRDNEQFF.

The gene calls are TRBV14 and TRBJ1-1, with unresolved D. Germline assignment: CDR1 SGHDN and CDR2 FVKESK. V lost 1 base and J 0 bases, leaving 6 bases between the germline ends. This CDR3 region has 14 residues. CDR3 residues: CASSQGRVNTEAFF. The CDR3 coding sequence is TGTGCCAGCAGCCAAGGTCGGGTGAACACTGAAGCTTTCTTT.

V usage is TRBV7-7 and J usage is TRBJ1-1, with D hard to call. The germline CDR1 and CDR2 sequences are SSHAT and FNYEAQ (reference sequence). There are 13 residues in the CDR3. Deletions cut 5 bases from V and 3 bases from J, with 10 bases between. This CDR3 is CASSQAGDTEAFF. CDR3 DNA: TGTGCCAGCAGCCAGGCCGGGGACACTGAAGCTTTCTTT.

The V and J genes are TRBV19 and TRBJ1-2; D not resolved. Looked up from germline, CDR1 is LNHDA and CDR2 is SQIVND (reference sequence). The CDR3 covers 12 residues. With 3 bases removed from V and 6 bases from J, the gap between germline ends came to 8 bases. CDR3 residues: CASSITGDGYTF. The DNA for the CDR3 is TGTGCCAGTAGTATCACCGGGGATGGCTACACCTTC.

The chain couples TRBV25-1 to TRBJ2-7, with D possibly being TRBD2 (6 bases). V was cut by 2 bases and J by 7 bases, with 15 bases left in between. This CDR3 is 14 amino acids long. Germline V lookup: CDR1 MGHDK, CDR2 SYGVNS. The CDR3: CASSEVGGIGEQYF. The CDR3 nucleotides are TGTGCCAGCAGTGAAGTTGGGGGGATCGGTGAGCAGTACTTC.

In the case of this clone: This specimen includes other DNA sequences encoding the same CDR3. CDR3 protein: CASSYAGGGYGYTF. CDR3 bases: TGTGCCAGCAGCTACGCGGGGGGCGGCTATGGCTACACCTTC. The rearrangement joins TRBV7-9 to TRBJ1-2, with D possibly being TRBD1 (6 bases). Germline V gene data show CDR1 as SEHNR and CDR2 as FQNEAQ (reference sequence). The CDR3 is 14 residues long. V was trimmed by 4 bases and J by 4 bases, leaving 13 bases between them.

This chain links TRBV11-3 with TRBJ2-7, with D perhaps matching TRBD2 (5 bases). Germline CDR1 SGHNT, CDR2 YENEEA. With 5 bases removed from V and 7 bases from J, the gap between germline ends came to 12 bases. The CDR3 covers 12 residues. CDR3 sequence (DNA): TGTGCCAGCAGCGCAGGACTTTATGAGCAGTACTTC. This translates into CASSAGLYEQYF.

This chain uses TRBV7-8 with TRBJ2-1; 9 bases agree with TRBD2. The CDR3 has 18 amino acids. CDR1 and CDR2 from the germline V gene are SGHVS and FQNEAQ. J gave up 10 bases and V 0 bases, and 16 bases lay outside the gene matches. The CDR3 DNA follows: TGTGCCAGCAGCTTAGCGGGTTTAGCGGGAGTAGTTGATAGGGAGCAGTTCTTC. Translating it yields CASSLAGLAGVVDREQFF.

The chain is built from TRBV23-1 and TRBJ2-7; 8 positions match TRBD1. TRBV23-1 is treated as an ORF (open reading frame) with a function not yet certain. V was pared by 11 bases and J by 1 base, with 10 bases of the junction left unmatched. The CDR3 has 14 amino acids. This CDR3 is CASVPGQESYEQYF. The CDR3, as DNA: TGCGCCTCCGTTCCGGGACAGGAGTCCTACGAGCAGTACTTC.

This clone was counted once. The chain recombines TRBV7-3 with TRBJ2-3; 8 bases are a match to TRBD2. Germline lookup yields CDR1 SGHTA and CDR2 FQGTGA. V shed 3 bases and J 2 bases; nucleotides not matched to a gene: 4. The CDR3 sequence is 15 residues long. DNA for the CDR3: TGTGCCAGCAGCTTTAGCGGGACTGACACAGATACGCAGTATTTT. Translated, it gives CASSFSGTDTDTQYF.

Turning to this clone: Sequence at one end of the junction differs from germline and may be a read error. The CDR3 DNA follows: TGTGCTAGCAGCTTAGCGCTTTGGGCGGAGACCCAGTACTTC. As protein: CASSLALWAETQYF. The V call is TRBV7-7, the J call TRBJ2-5; D may be TRBD2 (5 bases). The CDR3 has 14 residues. The germline CDR1 and CDR2 sequences are SSHAT and FNYEAQ (reference sequence). The full variable domain, in which reference TRBV7-7 and TRBJ2-5 provide the parts outside the CDR3, is GAGVSQSPRYKVTKRGQDVTLRCDPISSHATLYWYQQALGQGPEFLTYFNYEAQPDKSGLPSDRFSAERPEGSISTLTIQRTEQRDSAMYRCASSLALWAETQYFGPGTRLLVL.

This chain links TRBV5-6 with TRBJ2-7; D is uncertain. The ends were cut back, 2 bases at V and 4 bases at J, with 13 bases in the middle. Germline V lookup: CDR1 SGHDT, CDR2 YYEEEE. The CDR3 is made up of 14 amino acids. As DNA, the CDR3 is TGTGCCAGCAGCTTATGGCAGGCCCCATACGAGCAGTACTTC. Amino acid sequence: CASSLWQAPYEQYF.

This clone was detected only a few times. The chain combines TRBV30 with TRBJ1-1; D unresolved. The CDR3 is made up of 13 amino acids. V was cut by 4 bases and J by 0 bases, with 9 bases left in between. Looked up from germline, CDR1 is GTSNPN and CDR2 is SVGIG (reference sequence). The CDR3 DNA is TGTGCCTGGAAGGACTTTATGAACACTGAAGCTTTCTTT. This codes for CAWKDFMNTEAFF. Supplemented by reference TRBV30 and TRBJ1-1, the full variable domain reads SQTIHQWPATLVQPVGSPLSLECTVEGTSNPNLYWYRQAAGRGLQLLFYSVGIGQISSEVPQNLSASRPQDRQFILSSKKLLLSDSGFYLCAWKDFMNTEAFFGQGTRLTVV.